The TCR beta chain described here comes from a study of neoadjuvant nivolumab and ipilimumab in lung cancer. Study background: Patients got nivolumab 3 mg/kg on days 1, 15 and 29; combination added ipilimumab 1 mg/kg day 1.

Regarding the study as a whole: Higher pretherapy blood TCR richness went with higher resected-tumor richness. A small number of samples were TCR sequenced.

Concerning this clone: The antigen remains unidentified.

Here immunoSEQ multiplex PCR was the method, and the copy in TCRdb shows in-frame clones only, minus some. The sample gives about 18,000 clones, roughly three quarters of which show up once; roughly 7.1% is in the top ten. This TCR was sampled from an adult with non-small cell lung cancer. Source: tumor tissue, taken after neoadjuvant nivolumab, alone or with ipilimumab, at or shortly before surgery.

This CDR3 reads CASSPSGAMNTEAFF. The CDR3 DNA is TGTGCCAGCAGCCCCTCAGGAGCCATGAACACTGAAGCTTTCTTT. V usage is TRBV9 and J usage is TRBJ1-1, with no clear D. Trimming pared 4 bases from V and 0 bases from J, leaving 13 bases between. CDR1 SGDLS and CDR2 YYNGEE come from the germline V gene. The CDR3 totals 15 residues.